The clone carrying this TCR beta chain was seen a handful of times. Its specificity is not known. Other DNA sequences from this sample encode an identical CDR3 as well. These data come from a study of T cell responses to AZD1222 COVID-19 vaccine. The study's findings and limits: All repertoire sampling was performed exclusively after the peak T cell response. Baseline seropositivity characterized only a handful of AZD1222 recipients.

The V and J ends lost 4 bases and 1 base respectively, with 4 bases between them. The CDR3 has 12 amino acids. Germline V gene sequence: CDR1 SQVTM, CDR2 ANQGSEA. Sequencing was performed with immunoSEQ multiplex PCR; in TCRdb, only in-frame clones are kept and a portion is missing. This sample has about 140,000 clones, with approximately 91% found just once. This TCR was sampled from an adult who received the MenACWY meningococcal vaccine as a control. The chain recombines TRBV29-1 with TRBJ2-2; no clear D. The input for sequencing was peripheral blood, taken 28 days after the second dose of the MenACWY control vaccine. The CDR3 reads CSVGRNTGELFF. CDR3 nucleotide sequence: TGCAGCGTTGGCAGGAACACCGGGGAGCTGTTTTTT.